This passage covers 6 T cell receptor beta chains from one sample sequenced in a study of OX40 agonist ivuxolimab in advanced cancers. TCRdb's table, derived via immunoSEQ multiplex PCR, lists solely in-frame clones and lacks some. The sample holds about 84,000 clones; approximately 80% are singletons and the top ten take about 2.5%. The sample consisted of CD4+ or CD8+ T cells sorted from blood, taken in a trial of the OX40 agonist ivuxolimab. These receptors came from an adult with an advanced solid tumor such as melanoma, head and neck, liver or kidney cancer.

The V and J genes are TRBV7-2 and TRBJ1-5; D is unclear. The CDR3 loop spans 14 amino acids. In germline, CDR1 is SGHTA, CDR2 FQGNSA. V dropped 4 bases and J dropped 4 bases, with 11 bases sitting between them. The chain's CDR3 is CASSSTLGNQPQHF. DNA of the CDR3: TGTGCCAGCAGCTCGACCCTGGGGAATCAGCCCCAGCATTTT.

The V call is TRBV6-5, the J call TRBJ1-2, with D perhaps TRBD1 (5 bases). CDR1 is MNHEY and CDR2 is SVGAGI in the germline V gene. CDR3 length: 13 residues. V gave up 6 bases and J gave up 4 bases, with 12 bases separating them. CDR3 bases: TGTGCCAGCAGCGTACAGGTTGGCTATGGCTACACCTTC. Protein product: CASSVQVGYGYTF.

This clone was seen only a few times. The chain joins TRBV7-9 to TRBJ2-7; 7 bases are shared with TRBD1. CDR1 and CDR2 (germline): SEHNR, FQNEAQ (reference sequence). This CDR3 spans 13 amino acids. Trimming removed 3 bases from V and 4 bases from J; junction bases left unmatched: 3. CDR3 bases: TGTGCCAGCAGCTTGAAGACAGGGTACGAGCAGTACTTC. Amino acid sequence: CASSLKTGYEQYF.

The chain carries TRBV10-3 and TRBJ1-1, with D possibly matching TRBD1 (5 bases). CDR1 and CDR2 (germline): ENHRY, SYGVKD. The germline V and J ends were trimmed by 8 bases and 5 bases, with 18 bases remaining between them. This CDR3 contains 14 residues. The CDR3 here is CAIGVSREGTEAFF. The CDR3 DNA sequence: TGTGCCATCGGGGTAAGCAGGGAGGGGACTGAAGCTTTCTTT.

A remark on this clone: This CDR3 is also generated by other DNA sequences in the sample. The CDR3 is CASSYSGTNTDTQYF. The DNA for the CDR3 is TGTGCCAGCAGTTACTCCGGGACAAACACAGATACGCAGTATTTT. J is TRBJ2-3 and V is TRBV6-5, with a tentative D call TRBD1 (6 bases). V shed 0 bases and J shed 2 bases, with 9 bases lying between them. CDR1 is MNHEY, CDR2 SVGAGI, per germline. The CDR3 has 15 residues.

The chain carries TRBV5-1 and TRBJ1-1; 7 nucleotides align to TRBD1. The CDR3 spans 14 residues. CDR1 is SGHRS and CDR2 is YFSETQ in the germline V gene. The V and J ends lost 0 bases and 5 bases, in that order; junction bases with no gene match: 4. CDR3 nucleotide sequence: TGCGCCAGCAGCTTGGCATCGACAGGGACTGAAGCTTTCTTT. This translates into CASSLASTGTEAFF.